Each of the 14 T cell receptor beta chains below was sequenced from the same sample in a study of regulatory and conventional T cells in RAG deficiency. Generated by immunoSEQ multiplex PCR, the TCRdb table keeps only in-frame clones and is missing some. The table records some 28,000 clones, around nine tenths of them present only once. Genomic DNA came from blood regulatory T cells gated CD4+ CD25-high CD127-low. These data are also associated with another study on regulatory T cells. Per that paper: Primers: 52 TRBV forward and 13 TRBJ reverse.

The sequenced sample was Tregs sorted from blood. These TCRs come from a human donor in good health.

The chain joins TRBV5-4 to TRBJ2-3, with D possibly matching TRBD2 (5 bases). The CDR3 extends over 15 amino acids. Trimming removed 4 bases at V and 2 bases at J, with 14 bases between. From germline, CDR1 is SGHNT and CDR2 YYREEE (reference sequence). The CDR3 DNA sequence: TGTGCCAGCAGCCCCCGGCGGGCAACCACAGATACGCAGTATTTT. This sequence encodes CASSPRRATTDTQYF. Filled out from reference TRBV5-4 and TRBJ2-3, the complete variable domain reads ETGVTQSPTHLIKTRGQQVTLRCSSQSGHNTVSWYQQALGQGPQFIFQYYREEENGRGNFPPRFSGLQFPNYSSELNVNALELDDSALYLCASSPRRATTDTQYFGPGTRLTVL.

Here the CDR3 reads CASSYSNLPQHF. The DNA for the CDR3 is TGTGCCAGCAGTTACTCGAACTTGCCCCAGCATTTT. The chain recombines TRBV6-6 with TRBJ1-5; D gene ambiguous. This CDR3 has 12 residues. CDR1 and CDR2 from the germline V gene are MNHNY and SVGAGI (reference sequence). Trimming took off 0 bases at V and 9 bases at J, with 6 bases between the two ends.

This chain connects TRBV7-9 to TRBJ1-4; 7 nucleotides agree with TRBD1. CDR1 and CDR2 from the germline V gene are SEHNR and FQNEAQ (reference sequence). V shed 1 base, J shed 7 bases, and the junction held 12 bases outside the gene matches. This CDR3 has 17 amino acids. The DNA of the CDR3 is TGTGCCAGCAGCTTAGGGGGCTCGAGGGGGCGGTCTGAAAAACTGTTTTTT. Protein sequence: CASSLGGSRGRSEKLFF.

This chain connects TRBV28 to TRBJ2-7; TRBD2 agrees at 13 bases. This CDR3 has 17 residues. With V trimmed by 4 bases and J by 2 bases, 8 bases remained unmatched. The V gene's germline CDR1 is MDHEN and CDR2 SYDVKM. The CDR3 DNA is TGTGCCAGCAGTTCTGGAGGACTAGCGGGGGCTGCCTACGAGCAGTACTTC. Amino acids: CASSSGGLAGAAYEQYF.

The V gene is TRBV5-1, the J gene TRBJ2-7; TRBD1 agrees at 8 bases. This CDR3 comprises 15 residues. Trimming at V came to 4 bases and at J to 3 bases, leaving 9 bases not matched to a gene. Germline V gene data show CDR1 as SGHRS and CDR2 as YFSETQ. The CDR3 coding sequence is TGCGCCAGCAGCCGGGGACAGGTGGACAGCTACGAGCAGTACTTC. Protein: CASSRGQVDSYEQYF.

This chain links TRBV7-9 with TRBJ1-2, with D unresolved. V lost 1 base to trimming and J lost 7 bases, with 7 bases between them. The CDR3 totals 12 residues. Germline V gene lookup returns CDR1 SEHNR and CDR2 FQNEAQ (reference sequence). The CDR3 DNA reads TGTGCCAGCAGCTTAGAACGGGGTGGCTACACCTTC. Residues: CASSLERGGYTF.

V usage is TRBV11-3 and J usage is TRBJ2-5; 7 bases align to TRBD2. J gave up 2 bases and V 4 bases, and 10 bases lay outside the gene matches. CDR1 and CDR2 from the germline V gene are SGHNT and YENEEA. This CDR3 region has 16 residues. The CDR3: CASSSSRGVGQETQYF. CDR3 in DNA: TGTGCCAGCAGCTCATCCCGGGGGGTCGGACAAGAGACCCAGTACTTC.

This sequence joins TRBV7-9 and TRBJ2-1, with TRBD1 identical over 8 bases. The V segment lost 4 bases and the J segment 8 bases; nucleotides outside the gene matches: 7. Germline-derived CDR1 and CDR2 are SEHNR and FQNEAQ (reference sequence). The CDR3 is made up of 14 amino acids. The CDR3 here is CASSSSQGAYEQFF. CDR3 nucleotides: TGTGCCAGCAGCTCGAGCCAGGGGGCCTATGAGCAGTTCTTC.

The rearrangement joins TRBV5-5 to TRBJ1-6, with TRBD1 matching over 9 bases. Germline loops: CDR1 SGHKS, CDR2 YYEKEE (reference sequence). The CDR3 is 17 residues long. V lost 1 base, J lost 7 bases, and 9 bases stayed unmatched. The CDR3 protein is CASSLWGQGSWNSPLHF. CDR3 coding DNA: TGTGCCAGCAGCTTGTGGGGACAGGGATCGTGGAATTCACCCCTCCACTTT.

This clone has only one observation. V gene TRBV11-3 combines with J gene TRBJ2-2; D is unclear. The CDR3 is 14 amino acids. Trimming cost V 2 bases and J 3 bases, with 7 bases left between them. Germline CDR1 is SGHNT and CDR2 is YENEEA. CDR3 DNA sequence: TGTGCCAGCAGCTTAATCGCCGACACCGGGGAGCTGTTTTTT. The encoded protein is CASSLIADTGELFF.

This chain uses TRBV29-1 with TRBJ2-1, with D maybe TRBD1 (6 bases). Germline CDR1 SQVTM, CDR2 ANQGSEA. The V and J ends lost 4 bases and 8 bases respectively, with 12 bases between them. The CDR3 runs 12 residues. CDR3 in amino acids: CSVARGWHEQFF. CDR3 in DNA: TGCAGCGTTGCCAGGGGTTGGCATGAGCAGTTCTTC.

The rearrangement uses TRBV5-1 and TRBJ2-2; TRBD1 matches at 7 bases. This CDR3 region has 14 residues. V trimming: 3 bases; J trimming: 1 base; junction bases outside the gene matches: 0. In germline, CDR1 is SGHRS, CDR2 YFSETQ. The CDR3 DNA reads as TGCGCCAGCAGCTGGACAGGGAACACCGGGGAGCTGTTTTTT. Translation gives CASSWTGNTGELFF.

V and J are TRBV7-3 and TRBJ1-5; 8 positions agree with TRBD1. The CDR3 contains 18 residues. Trimming took 5 bases from V and 0 from J; bases not matched to a gene: 12. Germline values: CDR1 SGHTA, CDR2 FQGTGA. The CDR3 nucleotides are TGTGCCAGCAGCCCGCTCGGACAGGGAGGAGGTAGCAATCAGCCCCAGCATTTT. This encodes CASSPLGQGGGSNQPQHF.

The chain carries TRBV7-2 and TRBJ1-2; D call uncertain. With 5 bases removed from V and 4 bases from J, the gap between germline ends came to 11 bases. Germline CDR1 SGHTA, CDR2 FQGNSA. There are 13 residues in the CDR3. The CDR3 loop is CASSPGPIYGYTF. DNA of the CDR3: TGTGCCAGCAGCCCCGGGCCTATCTATGGCTACACCTTC.